These 23 T cell receptor beta chains were sequenced from one sample in a study of blood T cell repertoires in COVID-19. The assay was immunoSEQ multiplex PCR, and TCRdb's table has in-frame clones only and misses some. The sample includes about 80,000 clones, 60% to 85% seen only once; the top ten take about 15%. Specimen: peripheral blood. Receptors were obtained from a human donor in a cohort sampled during active COVID-19.

In its sample, this clone was seen many times. V gene TRBV19 combines with J gene TRBJ2-2; no clear D gene. The CDR3 runs to 13 residues. Trimming took 5 bases from V and 6 from J, leaving 10 bases between them. Germline CDR1 reads LNHDA; CDR2 reads SQIVND (reference sequence). The CDR3, as DNA: TGTGCCAGTAGTGTGATTAGCCCCGGGGAGCTGTTTTTT. Its protein is CASSVISPGELFF.

This clone was observed once. CDR3 in amino acids: CASSFQDRAYNEQFF. In DNA, the CDR3 is TGTGCCAGCAGCTTCCAGGACAGGGCATACAATGAGCAGTTCTTC. The V call is TRBV7-2, the J call TRBJ2-1; TRBD1 matches 8 bases. J gave up 4 bases and V 3 bases, and 5 bases lay outside the gene matches. Germline lookup yields CDR1 SGHTA and CDR2 FQGNSA. The CDR3 has 15 amino acids. Full variable domain (outside the CDR3, taken from reference TRBV7-2 and TRBJ2-1): GAGVSQSPSNKVTEKGKDVELRCDPISGHTALYWYRQSLGQGLEFLIYFQGNSAPDKSGLPSDRFSAERTGGSVSTLTIQRTQQEDSAVYLCASSFQDRAYNEQFFGPGTRLTVL.

The J gene is TRBJ1-1, the V gene TRBV6-5; tentative D call: TRBD1 (5 bases). From germline, CDR1 is MNHEY and CDR2 SVGAGI. The CDR3 is 13 amino acids. The V end lost 6 bases, the J end lost 5 bases, and 13 bases lay between the germline ends. The CDR3 sequence is CASSIGAGTEAFF. The CDR3 DNA reads TGTGCCAGCAGCATCGGGGCGGGGACTGAAGCTTTCTTT.

The chain recombines TRBV29-1 with TRBJ2-3; 14 positions agree with TRBD2. The CDR3 has 15 amino acids. V dropped 6 bases and J dropped 2; count of bases not matched to a gene: 4. Germline V gene lookup returns CDR1 SQVTM and CDR2 ANQGSEA. Here the CDR3 reads CSVVGLAGATDTQYF. CDR3 coding DNA: TGCAGCGTCGTGGGACTAGCGGGAGCCACAGATACGCAGTATTTT.

This rearrangement joins TRBV2 to TRBJ2-1; possibly TRBD1 for D (6 bases). This CDR3 has 15 residues. V lost 4 bases to trimming and J lost 7 bases, with 17 bases between them. Looked up from germline, CDR1 is SNHLY and CDR2 is FYNNEI. The DNA of the CDR3 is TGTGCCAGCAGTGTGTGGGACATCATGAGGAATGAGCAGTTCTTC. Translated, it gives CASSVWDIMRNEQFF. Drawing the rest from reference TRBV2 and TRBJ2-1, the complete variable domain is EPEVTQTPSHQVTQMGQEVILRCVPISNHLYFYWYRQILGQKVEFLVSFYNNEISEKSEIFDDQFSVERPDGSNFTLKIRSTKLEDSAMYFCASSVWDIMRNEQFFGPGTRLTVL.

The chain joins TRBV28 to TRBJ1-1; D is unresolved. Trimming took off 5 bases at V and 1 base at J, with 11 bases between the two ends. Germline V CDR1 and CDR2: MDHEN, SYDVKM. This CDR3 has 14 amino acids. CDR3 residues: CASSPLAENTEAFF. The CDR3 DNA sequence: TGTGCCAGCAGTCCCTTAGCAGAGAACACTGAAGCTTTCTTT.

CDR3: CASSYSGTGLYYGYTF. DNA of the CDR3: TGTGCCAGCAGTTACTCGGGGACAGGGCTCTACTATGGCTACACCTTC. This chain links TRBV6-5 with TRBJ1-2, with 9 bases matching TRBD1. This CDR3 region has 16 residues. Per germline, CDR1 MNHEY and CDR2 SVGAGI. The trim removed 0 bases at V and 3 bases at J, leaving 5 bases unmatched.

The CDR3 region has the DNA TGTGCCAGCCTTAATCTCAGGGTAACCGACAAGGGACTCGGAGGCTACACCTTC. Translating it yields CASLNLRVTDKGLGGYTF. This rearrangement joins TRBV7-9 to TRBJ1-2, with TRBD1 as a possible D gene (5 bases). The CDR3 loop spans 18 amino acids. V was pared by 8 bases and J by 8 bases, with 33 bases between. Germline V CDR1 and CDR2: SEHNR, FQNEAQ (reference sequence).

The rearrangement uses TRBV6-2 or TRBV6-3 and TRBJ1-2, with 7 bases fitting TRBD1. J lost 2 bases, V lost 5 bases, and 11 bases had no gene match. CDR1 is MNHEY and CDR2 is SVGEGT in the germline V gene. CDR3 size: 16 residues. CDR3 in amino acids: CASSTSEQGINYGYTF. CDR3 bases: TGTGCCAGCAGTACCTCCGAACAGGGGATAAACTATGGCTACACCTTC.

The chain uses TRBV20-1 and TRBJ2-1; D unresolved. CDR1 is DFQATT and CDR2 is SNEGSKA in the germline V gene (reference sequence). The CDR3 runs 15 residues. Trimming shortened V by 3 bases and J by 0 bases, and 12 bases separated the two germline ends. The CDR3 coding sequence is TGCAGTGCTAGTCCCCCCGCGTACTCCTACAATGAGCAGTTCTTC. Residues: CSASPPAYSYNEQFF.

This clone came up a few times. The chain carries TRBV6-6 and TRBJ2-7; D is perhaps TRBD1 (5 bases). With 6 bases removed from V and 4 bases from J, the gap between germline ends came to 16 bases. CDR1 MNHNY and CDR2 SVGAGI come from the germline V gene (reference sequence). The CDR3 contains 14 residues. CDR3 sequence (DNA): TGTGCCAGCAGCCCCTTTGCCACAGGATACGAGCAGTACTTC. This encodes CASSPFATGYEQYF.

The chain uses TRBV6-6 and TRBJ2-7, with D possibly matching TRBD2 (5 bases). V shed 2 bases and J shed 2 bases, with 13 bases lying between them. The CDR3 consists of 15 residues. Germline V lookup: CDR1 MNHNY, CDR2 SVGAGI (reference sequence). CDR3 residues: CASSYNRNGAYEQYF. As DNA, the CDR3 is TGTGCCAGCAGTTACAATAGGAACGGGGCCTACGAGCAGTACTTC.

The chain employs TRBV5-1 and TRBJ2-7; D gene ambiguous. This CDR3 contains 13 residues. V shed 1 base and J shed 0 bases, with 5 bases lying between them. Germline CDR1 SGHRS, CDR2 YFSETQ. The CDR3 here is CASSLYSSYEQYF. Written as DNA, the CDR3 is TGCGCCAGCAGCTTGTACAGCTCCTACGAGCAGTACTTC. Full variable domain (remainder filled in from reference TRBV5-1 and TRBJ2-7): KAGVTQTPRYLIKTRGQQVTLSCSPISGHRSVSWYQQTPGQGLQFLFEYFSETQRNKGNFPGRFSGRQFSNSRSEMNVSTLELGDSALYLCASSLYSSYEQYFGPGTRLTVT.

The chain combines TRBV6-5 with TRBJ1-2, with D perhaps matching TRBD1 (6 bases). Germline CDR1 reads MNHEY; CDR2 reads SVGAGI. This CDR3 is 11 amino acids long. The ends were cut back, 6 bases at V and 4 bases at J, with 6 bases in the middle. Here the CDR3 DNA reads TGTGCCAGCAGGGACAGCTATGGCTACACCTTC. It specifies CASRDSYGYTF.

The chain recombines TRBV6-2 or TRBV6-3 with TRBJ2-1; possible D gene TRBD1, 5 bases. Germline values: CDR1 MNHEY, CDR2 SVGEGT. V dropped 5 bases and J dropped 4 bases, with 12 bases sitting between them. CDR3 length: 14 amino acids. CDR3 amino acids: CASSPPRQYNEQFF. Here the CDR3 DNA reads TGTGCCAGCAGTCCCCCTAGACAGTACAATGAGCAGTTCTTC.

A few counts support this clone. The chain employs TRBV27 and TRBJ2-1; 13 bases are a match to TRBD2. Germline-derived CDR1 and CDR2 are MNHEY and SMNVEV (reference sequence). Trimming took 10 bases from V and 9 from J; bases not matched to a gene: 12. CDR3 size: 15 residues. The CDR3 DNA follows: TGTGCCACCGCCCTAACTAGCGGGGGGGCCAGTGAGCAGTTCTTC. Translating it yields CATALTSGGASEQFF.

The chain combines TRBV19 with TRBJ1-1; maybe TRBD1 (6 bases). The V end was cut by 3 bases, the J end by 7 bases, with 15 bases between. The CDR3 contains 14 residues. The germline V gene encodes CDR1 LNHDA and CDR2 SQIVND (reference sequence). The CDR3 coding sequence is TGTGCCAGTAGTATTGAGCCAGGGGCGAGTGAAGCTTTCTTT. Translated, it gives CASSIEPGASEAFF.

The chain has TRBV6-5 and TRBJ2-7, with 8 bases identical to TRBD2. J gave up 5 bases and V 0 bases, and 9 bases lay outside the gene matches. CDR3 length: 16 amino acids. Germline V gene sequence: CDR1 MNHEY, CDR2 SVGAGI. The CDR3 nucleotides read TGTGCCAGCAGTTACTCGATGACGGGGGGGCCGCACGAGCAGTACTTC. This gives the protein CASSYSMTGGPHEQYF.

V and J are TRBV5-4 and TRBJ2-1, with 11 bases fitting TRBD2. The V and J ends lost 6 bases and 2 bases, in that order; junction bases with no gene match: 7. This CDR3 comprises 16 residues. CDR1 is SGHNT and CDR2 is YYREEE in the germline V gene (reference sequence). The CDR3 DNA follows: TGTGCCAGCACCTATAGCGGGAGGGCCCCCTACAATGAGCAGTTCTTC. Protein product: CASTYSGRAPYNEQFF. Full variable domain (rest looked up from reference TRBV5-4 and TRBJ2-1): ETGVTQSPTHLIKTRGQQVTLRCSSQSGHNTVSWYQQALGQGPQFIFQYYREEENGRGNFPPRFSGLQFPNYSSELNVNALELDDSALYLCASTYSGRAPYNEQFFGPGTRLTVL.

This chain connects TRBV11-3 to TRBJ2-5; 10 bases align to TRBD1. The CDR3 spans 16 residues. Germline CDR1 is SGHNT and CDR2 is YENEEA. The V segment lost 4 bases and the J segment 5 bases; nucleotides outside the gene matches: 10. The CDR3 DNA reads TGTGCCAGCAGCTCACGGGGACAGGGGTTCTCGGAGACCCAGTACTTC. It codes for CASSSRGQGFSETQYF.

V is TRBV19 and J is TRBJ2-5; 7 nucleotides match TRBD1. The germline gives CDR1 LNHDA, CDR2 SQIVND (reference sequence). This CDR3 has 12 residues. With V trimmed by 8 bases and J by 8 bases, 8 bases remained unmatched. This chain's CDR3 is CASCRTGETQYF. The CDR3 DNA follows: TGTGCCAGTTGTCGGACAGGTGAAACCCAGTACTTC.

Here the CDR3 DNA reads TGTGCCAGCAGTCCATCGACAGGGGGAGGCTACACCTTC. Its protein product is CASSPSTGGGYTF. The J gene is TRBJ1-2, the V gene TRBV28, with 9 bases aligning to TRBD1. Germline values: CDR1 MDHEN, CDR2 SYDVKM. Unmatched junction bases numbered 6, after V lost 5 bases and J lost 8 bases. The CDR3 has 13 amino acids.

This chain connects TRBV3-1 (or the pseudogene TRBV3-2) to TRBJ2-2; D perhaps matches TRBD2 (5 bases). In germline, CDR1 is LGHDT, CDR2 YNNKEL (reference sequence). The CDR3 extends over 16 amino acids. V dropped 2 bases and J dropped 4 bases, with 14 bases sitting between them. CDR3 nucleotides: TGTGCCAGCAGCCAATTGGGCGGGTCCGGCACCGGGGAGCTGTTTTTT. This encodes CASSQLGGSGTGELFF.